This T cell receptor (beta chain) was documented in a study of graft-versus-host responses after intestinal transplantation. Study-wide context: For approximately three years after anti-thymocyte globulin induction, all recipients took tacrolimus and steroids. Points from the study as a whole: GvH clones detected in recipient marrow included some appearing first in ileum or blood. Where graft-donor T cell macrochimerism was present, patients had high graft-versus-host to host-versus-graft clonal ratios in allografts.

Germline loops: CDR1 KGHSH, CDR2 LQKENI. J was trimmed by 12 bases and V by 4 bases; bases with no gene match: 8. This CDR3 spans 12 amino acids. Concerning this clone: The target antigen is unknown.

Libraries were prepared by immunoSEQ multiplex PCR; TCRdb keeps only in-frame clonotypes and omits some of them. The sample yields around 97,000 clones, roughly 91% seen once. The material sequenced was unstimulated CD4+ T cells sorted from spleen or lymph node cells, taken before transplant. The source of this sequence is a human donor who was the organ donor for an intestinal transplant. This sequence joins TRBV18 and TRBJ2-7, with 8 positions matching TRBD2. DNA for the CDR3: TGTGCCAGCTCACGGCCGGGACTAGAGTCGTACTTC. Translated, it gives CASSRPGLESYF.